This TCR beta chain was recovered during a study of blood T cell repertoires in COVID-19 (dated by TCRdb to between 2020 and 2021). With respect to the entire study: Collaborator samples came from the United States, Italy and Spain and covered acute and convalescent phases of COVID-19. The material from the prospective study consisted of cDNA or gDNA derived from T cells, B-cell-depleted T cells, or PBMCs. Subjects who had been exposed to COVID-19, were actively infected with it, or had recovered from it provided the deeply sampled blood TCRbeta repertoires that made up the dataset. The repertoires were made available in a free public database intended to serve as a resource for research on the immune response to SARS-CoV-2. The samples were drawn from two sources: the first 160 participants of the ongoing ImmuneRACE study, and 1,000 to 1,500 subjects contributed by 6 global collaborators. Nearly every sample came with metadata listing a de-identified subject ID, COVID-19 status, age in years and sex. Where available, HLA class I and class II types were taken from metadata supplied by the sample provider and were not determined by assay-based typing.

This clone was seen just once. The specificity of this receptor is unknown. Base qualities are not provided; no much larger clone lies one nucleotide away. Points the paper makes about the study in general: The amount of clinical and demographic metadata varied by source and participant and was provided uncurated.

The collaborating institutions used their own protocols to collect whole blood in K2EDTA tubes. For TCRbeta analysis, collaborators shipped samples as frozen whole blood, isolated PBMCs, or DNA extracted from either of those sample types. TCRbeta CDR3 regions were amplified from genomic DNA by means of the immunoSEQ Assay, a bias-controlled multiplex PCR. The paper's data handling went like this. Within the assay, amplification of reference gene primers was used to estimate how many nucleated cells each sample contained. Sequence reads were collapsed and filtered to measure the absolute abundance of every unique TCRbeta CDR3 rearrangement. For each sample, productive Simpson clonality was calculated by taking the square root of Simpson's diversity index across productive rearrangements. Not all clones reach the TCRdb copy of this immuneACCESS table, which keeps in-frame sequences only. Checked studies attribute under half of the gap to unresolved V genes and leave the rest unexplained. D and trimming come from the DNA, and the V and J calls and clone size come from that table. Within this sample are 50,000 to 65,000 clones, with 65% to 90% of them counted one time only. The top ten constitute over 1% of the sample.

The junction shows trimming of 2 bases on V and 7 bases on J, and the gene matches do not reach 8 bases of it. From a lookup of the germline V gene, CDR1 and CDR2 are SGDLS and YYNGEE. Including the terminal cysteine and phenylalanine, the CDR3 comprises 14 residues. Only the CDR3 region is kept as DNA, spanning 42 bases read in frame from base 1. The chain employs TRBV9 and TRBJ1-2; 7 bases in the junction line up with TRBD1. This TCR was recovered from a man in his sixties with acute or convalescent COVID-19. Sequenced material: peripheral blood. The CDR3 is CASSVTDRAGGYTF. The nucleotides are TGTGCCAGCAGCGTGACCGACAGGGCGGGTGGCTACACCTTC.